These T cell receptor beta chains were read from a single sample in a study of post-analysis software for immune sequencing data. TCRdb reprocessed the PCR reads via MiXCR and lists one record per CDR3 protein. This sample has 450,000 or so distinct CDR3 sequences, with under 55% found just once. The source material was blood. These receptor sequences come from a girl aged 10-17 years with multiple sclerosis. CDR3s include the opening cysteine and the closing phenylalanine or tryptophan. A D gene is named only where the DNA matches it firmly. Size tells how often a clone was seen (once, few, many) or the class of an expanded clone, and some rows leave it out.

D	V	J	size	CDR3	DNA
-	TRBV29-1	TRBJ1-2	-	CSVVVRGAGGYTF	TGCAGCGTTGTAGTTCGGGGGGCAGGTGGCTACACCTTC
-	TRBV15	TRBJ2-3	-	CATSVSRASRADTQYF	TGTGCCACCAGCGTGTCCCGGGCTTCTCGGGCAGATACGCAGTATTTT
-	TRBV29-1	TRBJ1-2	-	CSGDKNTF	TGCAGCGGAGATAAAAACACCTTC
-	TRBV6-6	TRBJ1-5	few	CASSRQVSSNQPQHF	TGTGCCAGCAGTCGACAGGTTTCATCTAATCAGCCCCAGCATTTT
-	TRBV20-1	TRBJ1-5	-	CSASVLNSNQPQHF	TGCAGTGCTAGCGTGCTAAATAGCAATCAGCCCCAGCATTTT
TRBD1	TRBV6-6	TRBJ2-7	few	CASRWDSSYEQYF	TGTGCCAGCAGATGGGACAGCTCCTACGAGCAGTACTTC
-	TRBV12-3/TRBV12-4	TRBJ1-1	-	CASSFDRGAFF	TGTGCCAGCAGTTTTGACCGGGGAGCTTTCTTT
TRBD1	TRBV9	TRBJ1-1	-	CASSALQPGTGGPEAFF	TGTGCCAGCAGCGCACTACAACCCGGGACAGGGGGCCCTGAAGCTTTCTTT
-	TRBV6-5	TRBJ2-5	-	CASSCGQQETQYF	TGTGCCAGCAGTTGCGGGCAGCAAGAGACCCAGTACTTC
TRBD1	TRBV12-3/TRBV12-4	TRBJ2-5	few	CASSQTGGSETQYF	TGTGCCAGCAGCCAGACAGGGGGATCAGAGACCCAGTACTTC
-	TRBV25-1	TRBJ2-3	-	CASSDQVTQYF	TGTGCCAGCAGTGATCAAGTTACGCAGTATTTT
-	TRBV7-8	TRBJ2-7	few	CASSLQTDGNEQYF	TGTGCCAGCAGCCTACAGACGGATGGAAACGAGCAGTACTTC
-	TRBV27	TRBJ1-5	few	CASSPMQGYQPQHF	TGTGCCAGCAGCCCAATGCAGGGATATCAGCCCCAGCATTTT
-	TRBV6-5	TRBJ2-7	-	CASSLTGTGYNEQYF	TGTGCCAGCAGTCTTACCGGGACTGGGTACAATGAGCAGTACTTC
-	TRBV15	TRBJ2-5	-	CATSETLGHAETQYF	TGTGCCACCAGCGAGACATTGGGACACGCGGAGACCCAGTACTTC
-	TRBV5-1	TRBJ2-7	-	CASSLASGQISYEQYF	TGCGCCAGCAGCTTGGCCTCGGGACAAATCTCCTACGAGCAGTACTTC
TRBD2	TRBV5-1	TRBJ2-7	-	CASSTAPSGSYEQYF	TGCGCCAGCAGCACTGCGCCTAGCGGGAGCTACGAGCAGTACTTC
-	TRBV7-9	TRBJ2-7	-	CASSLDFSYEQYF	TGTGCCAGCAGCTTAGACTTCTCCTACGAGCAGTACTTC
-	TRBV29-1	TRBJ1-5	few	CSVANSNQPQHF	TGCAGCGTGGCTAATAGCAATCAGCCCCAGCATTTT
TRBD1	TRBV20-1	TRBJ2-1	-	CSARLGTAQSYNEQFF	TGCAGTGCTAGATTAGGGACAGCCCAATCCTACAATGAGCAGTTCTTC
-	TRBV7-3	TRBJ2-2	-	CASSLPGTGELFF	TGTGCCAGCAGCTTACCGGGCACCGGGGAGCTGTTTTTT
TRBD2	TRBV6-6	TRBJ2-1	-	CASSRLAGIYNEQFF	TGTGCCAGCAGTCGACTAGCGGGTATCTACAATGAGCAGTTCTTC
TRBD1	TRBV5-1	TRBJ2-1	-	CASSRDSRGEQFF	TGCGCCAGCAGCCGGGACAGTCGAGGTGAGCAGTTCTTC
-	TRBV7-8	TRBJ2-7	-	CASSWPDWTYEQYF	TGTGCCAGCAGCTGGCCGGACTGGACCTACGAGCAGTACTTC
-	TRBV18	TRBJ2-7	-	CASSPPSGTYEQYF	TGTGCCAGCTCACCACCCTCAGGGACCTACGAGCAGTACTTC
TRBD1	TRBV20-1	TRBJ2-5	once	CSAGRDRRQETQYF	TGCAGTGCTGGCCGGGACAGGAGACAAGAGACCCAGTACTTC
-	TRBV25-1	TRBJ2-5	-	CASILPGQGEEGQETQYF	TGTGCCAGCATTCTCCCAGGGCAGGGAGAGGAGGGGCAAGAGACCCAGTACTTC
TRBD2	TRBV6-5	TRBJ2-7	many	CASSLTHGGTLKHEQYF	TGTGCCAGCAGTCTAACGCACGGGGGGACGCTAAAGCACGAGCAGTACTTC
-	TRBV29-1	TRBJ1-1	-	CSVGGGREGNTEAFF	TGCAGCGTTGGTGGGGGGCGAGAAGGAAACACTGAAGCTTTCTTT
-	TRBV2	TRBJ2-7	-	CASNNLGTANNEQYF	TGTGCCAGCAACAACCTCGGGACCGCGAACAATGAGCAGTACTTC
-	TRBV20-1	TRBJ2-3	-	CSARGPRYTDTQYF	TGCAGTGCTAGAGGGCCAAGATACACAGATACGCAGTATTTT
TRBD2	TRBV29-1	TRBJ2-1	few	CSVYETSGRGGLGNEQFF	TGCAGCGTTTACGAGACTAGCGGGAGAGGAGGTTTGGGTAATGAGCAGTTCTTC
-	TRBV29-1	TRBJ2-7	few	CSVEFTGSYEQYF	TGCAGCGTAGAGTTTACAGGGTCCTACGAGCAGTACTTC
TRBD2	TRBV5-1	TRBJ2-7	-	CASSSGDYSYEQYF	TGCGCCAGCAGCTCCGGGGACTACTCCTACGAGCAGTACTTC
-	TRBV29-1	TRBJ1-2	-	CSVGSGRNKNYGYTF	TGCAGCGTCGGCTCGGGACGAAATAAGAACTATGGCTACACCTTC
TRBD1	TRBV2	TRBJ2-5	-	CASRADRGGETQYF	TGTGCCAGCAGAGCAGACAGGGGCGGGGAGACCCAGTACTTC
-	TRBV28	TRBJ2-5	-	CASTLLRDGGGTQYF	TGTGCCAGCACATTATTACGTGACGGGGGAGGGACCCAGTACTTC
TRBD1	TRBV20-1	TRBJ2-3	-	CSARPDRGQTDTQYF	TGCAGTGCTAGACCGGACAGGGGGCAAACAGATACGCAGTATTTT
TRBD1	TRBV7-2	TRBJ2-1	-	CASSTGQGRMNEQFF	TGTGCCAGCAGCACCGGACAGGGGAGGATGAATGAGCAGTTCTTC
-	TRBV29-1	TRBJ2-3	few	CSVTGHNTDTQYF	TGCAGCGTGACGGGACACAACACAGATACGCAGTATTTT
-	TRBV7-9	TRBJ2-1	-	CASSSPRTGSYNEQFF	TGTGCCAGCAGCTCACCGCGGACGGGTTCCTACAATGAGCAGTTCTTC
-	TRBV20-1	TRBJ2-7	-	CSARDPSPYEQYF	TGCAGTGCTAGAGATCCCTCCCCCTACGAGCAGTACTTC
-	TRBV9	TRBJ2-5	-	CASSVGFRAVQETQYF	TGTGCCAGCAGCGTAGGATTTAGAGCGGTACAAGAGACCCAGTACTTC
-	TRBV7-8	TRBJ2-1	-	CASSPRARENEQFF	TGTGCCAGCAGCCCTCGGGCGAGAGAGAATGAGCAGTTCTTC
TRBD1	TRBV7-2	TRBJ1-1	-	CASSFWTGNTEAFF	TGTGCCAGCAGCTTTTGGACAGGGAACACTGAAGCTTTCTTT
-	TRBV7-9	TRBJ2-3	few	CAGAVAGTDTQYF	TGTGCCGGCGCAGTAGCGGGCACAGATACGCAGTATTTT
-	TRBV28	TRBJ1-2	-	CASSLAGGGIYGYTF	TGTGCCAGCAGTTTGGCGGGGGGCGGAATCTATGGCTACACCTTC
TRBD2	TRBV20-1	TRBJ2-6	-	CSARALTSGRAEANVLTF	TGCAGTGCTAGAGCCCTGACTAGCGGGAGGGCTGAGGCCAACGTCCTGACTTTC
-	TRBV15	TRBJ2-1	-	CATSRDSAAGRFNEQFF	TGTGCCACCAGCAGAGATTCAGCGGCGGGAAGGTTCAATGAGCAGTTCTTC
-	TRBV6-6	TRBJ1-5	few	CASSYSSYQPQHF	TGTGCCAGCAGTTACTCGAGTTATCAGCCCCAGCATTTT
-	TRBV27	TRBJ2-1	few	CASSPLPFEQFF	TGTGCCAGCAGCCCACTTCCTTTCGAGCAGTTCTTC
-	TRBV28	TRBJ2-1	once	CASSLYTSSSYNEQFF	TGTGCCAGCAGTTTATATACTAGCTCGTCCTACAATGAGCAGTTCTTC
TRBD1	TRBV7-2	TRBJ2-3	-	CARSSPPGQNTQYF	TGTGCCCGCAGCTCACCCCCGGGACAGAATACGCAGTATTTT
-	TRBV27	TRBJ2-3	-	CASSSSYDGTDTQYF	TGTGCCAGCAGTTCCTCGTACGACGGGACAGATACGCAGTATTTT